These 17 T cell receptor beta chains originate from one sample sequenced in a study of molecular identifiers for immune sequencing clone quantification. One entry per CDR3 protein, called by TCRdb with MiXCR from the PCR reads. The table has 85,000 to 90,000 distinct CDR3 sequences, around 27% seen once. The sample was naive CD8+ T cells from blood, with Jurkat cell RNA spiked in. Described subset: FACS-sorted CD8+CD4-CCR7+CD45RA+ naive T cells. These receptors were obtained from a human donor in good health. Some libraries in this study had Jurkat cell RNA spiked in.

On this clonotype itself: Mismatch with germline at one junction end may stem from a read error. The CDR3 sequence: CASSQARGYASSGANVLAF. The DNA of the CDR3 is TGCGCCAGCAGCCAAGCGCGGGGTTACGCCAGCTCTGGGGCCAACGTCCTGGCTTTC. The chain uses TRBV4-3 and TRBJ2-6, with a possible D match to TRBD2 (6 bases). The CDR3 contains 19 residues. Germline CDR1 and CDR2: LGHNA and YSLEER.

This clonotype was counted at least ten times. This sequence joins TRBV9 and TRBJ1-2; 8 bases align to TRBD1. The CDR3 covers 15 residues. Trimming cost V 0 bases and J 4 bases; bases outside gene matches: 5. Germline-derived CDR1 and CDR2 are SGDLS and YYNGEE. Here the CDR3 DNA reads TGTGCCAGCAGCGTAGCAGGGACAGGCGGCTATGGCTACACCTTC. It is translated as CASSVAGTGGYGYTF.

This clonotype came up a few times. The rearrangement links TRBV14 to TRBJ1-2, with a weak D call TRBD1 (5 bases). CDR1 and CDR2 (germline): SGHDN, FVKESK. Deletions cut 0 bases from V and 0 bases from J, with 17 bases between. The CDR3 contains 18 residues. The CDR3 DNA follows: TGTGCCAGCAGCCAAGATTTTGCGGACACCGTTTCTAACTATGGCTACACCTTC. This gives the protein CASSQDFADTVSNYGYTF.

This clonotype was counted only a few times. This rearrangement joins TRBV5-1 to TRBJ2-1, with D possibly being TRBD1 (6 bases). Trimming pared 4 bases from V and 10 bases from J, leaving 24 bases between. This CDR3 has 16 residues. Per germline, CDR1 SGHRS and CDR2 YFSETQ. The CDR3 region is CASSPFALGDIGEQFF. Here the CDR3 DNA reads TGCGCCAGCAGCCCCTTCGCCCTAGGGGACATCGGGGAGCAGTTCTTC.

This clonotype has just a few counts. Given a much more abundant clone one base away, this may be a read error. This chain joins TRBV19 and TRBJ2-3, with D perhaps being TRBD1 or TRBD2 (5 bases each). CDR1 LNHDA and CDR2 SQIVND come from the germline V gene (reference sequence). The CDR3 has 15 amino acids. Here the CDR3 reads CASSPGTRGTGTQYF. CDR3 nucleotides: TGTGCCAGTAGCCCCGGGACCCGGGGTACAGGTACGCAGTATTTT.

This clonotype has a count of ten or more. The chain combines TRBV28 with TRBJ2-3; unclear D gene. The CDR3 contains 16 residues. Germline V gene lookup returns CDR1 MDHEN and CDR2 SYDVKM. Trimming removed 2 bases from V and 0 bases from J, with 12 bases in between. The CDR3 sequence: CASSLKARTSTDTQYF. Here the CDR3 DNA reads TGTGCCAGCAGTTTAAAGGCGCGGACGAGCACAGATACGCAGTATTTT.

Details on this clonotype: One base away lies a much larger clone, so this may be a sequencing read error. This chain connects TRBV2 to TRBJ2-5, with D uncertain. Germline lookup yields CDR1 SNHLY and CDR2 FYNNEI. This CDR3 region has 14 residues. V gave up 2 bases and J gave up 6 bases, with 13 bases separating them. This chain's CDR3 is CASSEMKGLKTQYF. CDR3 DNA: TGTGCCAGCAGTGAAATGAAAGGGCTTAAGACCCAGTACTTC.

At least ten counts were recorded for this clonotype. The CDR3 coding sequence is TGTGCCAGCAGCGGGACAGAAAACATTCAGTACTTC. It translates to CASSGTENIQYF. This sequence joins TRBV5-4 and TRBJ2-4, with 7 bases fitting TRBD1. The junction had 0 bases not matched to a gene; V was cut back by 4 bases and J by 5 bases. In germline, CDR1 is SGHNT, CDR2 YYREEE (reference sequence). The CDR3 runs to 12 residues.

About this clonotype itself: This may be a read error, as it is one base from a much larger clone. The chain has TRBV28 and TRBJ2-7, with a tentative D call TRBD1 (7 bases). The germline CDR1 and CDR2 sequences are MDHEN and SYDVKM. V lost 6 bases to trimming and J lost 2 bases, with 17 bases between them. This CDR3 is 15 amino acids long. CDR3 nucleotide sequence: TGTGCCAGCAGCCCGGAGGGGGCGCCACCCTACGAGCAGTACTTC. This gives the protein CASSPEGAPPYEQYF. The whole variable domain, remainder taken from reference TRBV28 and TRBJ2-7, is DVKVTQSSRYLVKRTGEKVFLECVQDMDHENMFWYRQDPGLGLRLIYFSYDVKMKEKGDIPEGYSVSREKKERFSLILESASTNQTSMYLCASSPEGAPPYEQYFGPGTRLTVT.

This clonotype has at least ten counts. This chain links TRBV7-9 with TRBJ2-3, with TRBD2 matching over 12 bases. Trimming at V came to 3 bases and at J to 5 bases, leaving 3 bases not matched to a gene. This CDR3 is 15 amino acids long. The germline V gene has CDR1 SEHNR and CDR2 FQNEAQ (reference sequence). The CDR3 DNA follows: TGTGCCAGCAGCTTCGGACTAGCGGGATTAGATACGCAGTATTTT. It is translated as CASSFGLAGLDTQYF.

This clonotype was counted a single time. It may be a read error: a sequence one base away is much more abundant. V and J are TRBV20-1 and TRBJ2-7; TRBD2 matches 14 bases. The CDR3 loop spans 13 amino acids. Germline-derived CDR1 and CDR2 are DFQATT and SNEGSKA (reference sequence). The CDR3 bases are TGCAGGACAGGACTAGCGGGAGGCTACGAGCAGTACTTC. This encodes CRTGLAGGYEQYF.

This clonotype was seen a handful of times. CDR3 nucleotides: TGTGCCAGCAGCCAAGGGACAGGGGTGAACACTGAAGCTTTCTTT. Translation gives CASSQGTGVNTEAFF. The chain carries TRBV4-2 and TRBJ1-1; TRBD1 agrees at 9 bases. The germline CDR1 and CDR2 sequences are LGHNA and YNFKEQ. CDR3 size: 15 residues. The trim removed 1 base at V and 0 bases at J, leaving 0 bases unmatched.

This clonotype has at least ten counts. V gene TRBV5-6 combines with J gene TRBJ2-6; D perhaps matches TRBD2 (5 bases). V lost 2 bases and J 0 bases, leaving 6 bases between the germline ends. The germline CDR1 and CDR2 sequences are SGHDT and YYEEEE. CDR3 length: 15 residues. CDR3 in DNA: TGTGCCAGCAGCTTAGGAGGCTCTGGGGCCAACGTCCTGACTTTC. Its translation is CASSLGGSGANVLTF.

V and J are TRBV3-1 and TRBJ1-5, with 8 bases matching TRBD1. With 5 bases clipped from V and 7 bases from J, the junction kept 10 bases outside the gene matches. Germline V gene lookup returns CDR1 LGHDT and CDR2 YNNKEL (reference sequence). This CDR3 contains 15 residues. The CDR3, as DNA: TGTGCCAGCAGCTTAGGCAGGGGGCTCCGGCAGCCCCAGCATTTT. Encoded protein: CASSLGRGLRQPQHF. Based on the CDR3 plus reference TRBV3-1 and TRBJ1-5, the full variable domain is DTAVSQTPKYLVTQMGNDKSIKCEQNLGHDTMYWYKQDSKKFLKIMFSYNNKELIINETVPNRFSPKSPDKAHLNLHINSLELGDSAVYFCASSLGRGLRQPQHFGDGTRLSIL.

This clonotype was recorded a few times. The genes are TRBV2 and TRBJ2-7; possibly TRBD2 for D (6 bases). Germline loops: CDR1 SNHLY, CDR2 FYNNEI. The V and J ends lost 5 bases and 5 bases respectively, with 13 bases between them. The CDR3 consists of 13 residues. Here the CDR3 reads CASSPGLMDEQYF. CDR3 coding DNA: TGTGCCAGCAGTCCGGGACTTATGGACGAGCAGTACTTC.

For this clonotype: Just one base apart from a much larger clone, this may be a read error. The CDR3 DNA is TGTGCCAGCGGCTTAGAGTGGACAGATACGCAGTATTTT. As protein: CASGLEWTDTQYF. This sequence joins TRBV11-2 and TRBJ2-3; the D is unclear. Germline-derived CDR1 and CDR2 are SGHAT and FQNNGV. This CDR3 comprises 13 residues.

As for this clonotype: It may be a read error: a sequence one base away is much more abundant. J is TRBJ2-3 and V is TRBV5-6, with D hard to call. Germline V gene sequence: CDR1 SGHDT, CDR2 YYEEEE. There are 14 residues in the CDR3. CDR3 in amino acids: CASSLIGNGDTRYF. The DNA for the CDR3 is TGTGCCAGCAGCTTGATAGGGAACGGAGATACGCGGTATTTT.